Presented here are 29 T cell receptor beta chains from one specimen sequenced in a study of T-cell reconstitution after alpha-beta-depleted transplantation in children. Preparation of the TCRbeta library was carried out with unique molecular identifiers. TCRdb reanalysed the PCR reads using MiXCR and keeps one entry per CDR3 protein. The data show 400,000 to 500,000 distinct CDR3 sequences, about 11% seen once. Sequenced material: PBMCs from the stem cell graft donor, taken from the stem cell graft. The receptors derive from a human donor who donated a stem cell graft to a child with acute myeloid leukemia.

This clonotype has more than one count but fewer than ten. This chain uses TRBV12-3 or TRBV12-4 with TRBJ2-5; the match to TRBD2 covers 9 bases. J lost 2 bases, V lost 3 bases, and 4 bases had no gene match. This CDR3 has 15 amino acids. The CDR3: CASSFPTSGQETQYF. CDR3 bases: TGTGCCAGCAGTTTTCCCACTAGCGGGCAAGAGACCCAGTACTTC.

This clonotype was observed a few times. The rearrangement joins TRBV20-1 to TRBJ2-3, with D perhaps TRBD2 (6 bases). This CDR3 has 17 amino acids. Between the trimmed V and J ends, which lost 0 bases and 3 bases, there was a span of 19 bases. CDR1 DFQATT and CDR2 SNEGSKA come from the germline V gene (reference sequence). The CDR3 protein is CSARDPIHGGSTDTQYF. DNA of the CDR3: TGCAGTGCTAGAGATCCAATCCACGGGGGTAGTACAGATACGCAGTATTTT.

The sample holds one count of this clonotype. The V and J genes are TRBV30 and TRBJ2-3; a possible D gene is TRBD2 (7 bases). Trimming pared 7 bases from V and 5 bases from J, leaving 16 bases between. Germline CDR1 and CDR2: GTSNPN and SVGIG (reference sequence). This CDR3 spans 13 amino acids. CDR3 sequence (DNA): TGTGCCTCGACCGGGGGGCGGATAGATACGCAGTATTTT. It encodes CASTGGRIDTQYF.

This clonotype was counted only a few times. This chain joins TRBV10-3 and TRBJ2-5; 7 nucleotides match TRBD1. Germline V gene lookup returns CDR1 ENHRY and CDR2 SYGVKD. The junction had 8 bases not matched to a gene; V was cut back by 2 bases and J by 5 bases. There are 15 residues in the CDR3. CDR3: CAISENPQGWETQYF. The CDR3 DNA reads as TGTGCCATCAGTGAGAACCCACAGGGGTGGGAGACCCAGTACTTC.

Only a few counts were recorded for this clonotype. The V gene is TRBV6-5, the J gene TRBJ2-4; 8 positions agree with TRBD2. The CDR3 length is 14 residues. CDR1 is MNHEY, CDR2 SVGAGI, per germline. After removal of 2 bases from V and 11 bases from J, the junction contained 8 bases not matched to a gene. The CDR3 loop reads CASSYSQRERLQYF. DNA of the CDR3: TGTGCCAGCAGTTACAGTCAGCGGGAGAGGCTTCAGTACTTC.

The V gene is TRBV20-1, the J gene TRBJ2-7; 12 positions match TRBD2. V dropped 6 bases and J dropped 0; count of bases not matched to a gene: 6. CDR3 size: 15 residues. Per the germline V gene, CDR1 is DFQATT and CDR2 is SNEGSKA (reference sequence). The CDR3 here is CSATGLAGISYEQYV. CDR3 bases: TGCAGTGCCACTGGACTAGCGGGGATCTCCTACGAGCAGTACGTC.

This clonotype has ten or more counts. DNA of the CDR3: TGTGCCAGCAGTGAATCGAGCTACGAGCAGTACTTC. The encoded protein is CASSESSYEQYF. The chain recombines TRBV25-1 with TRBJ2-7; D remains unclear. With 1 base removed from V and 3 bases from J, the gap between germline ends came to 4 bases. The CDR3 runs 12 residues. CDR1 MGHDK and CDR2 SYGVNS come from the germline V gene.

This clonotype was counted a few times. The chain is built from TRBV12-3 or TRBV12-4 and TRBJ1-2, with TRBD1 as a possible D gene (6 bases). The length of the CDR3 is 15 residues. Trimming removed 2 bases from V and 6 bases from J, with 16 bases in between. The CDR3 spells CASSLLVGAEDGYTF. DNA for the CDR3: TGTGCCAGCAGTTTACTAGTGGGGGCAGAGGATGGCTACACCTTC.

This clonotype was detected ten times or more. CDR3 DNA: TGTGCCAGCAGCCCGGAGGGGGGGAACACAGATACGCAGTATTTT. It yields the protein CASSPEGGNTDTQYF. The chain has TRBV7-2 and TRBJ2-3; a weak D match, TRBD2 (7 bases). CDR1 and CDR2 from the germline V gene are SGHTA and FQGNSA. Trimming took off 5 bases at V and 2 bases at J, with 14 bases between the two ends. The CDR3 runs to 15 residues.

The chain joins TRBV15 to TRBJ2-7, with D possibly TRBD2 on 6 matching bases. The V gene's germline CDR1 is LNHNV and CDR2 YYDKDF (reference sequence). The CDR3 runs to 14 residues. Between the trimmed V and J ends, which lost 5 bases and 3 bases, there was a span of 14 bases. The CDR3 sequence is CATSPPGENYEQYF. The CDR3 coding sequence is TGTGCCACCAGCCCCCCGGGGGAAAACTACGAGCAGTACTTC.

The chain has TRBV20-1 and TRBJ1-3; no clear D. The germline V gene encodes CDR1 DFQATT and CDR2 SNEGSKA (reference sequence). The V end was cut by 3 bases, the J end by 0 bases, with 6 bases between. CDR3 size: 13 residues. This CDR3 reads CSASASSGNTIYF. In nucleotides, the CDR3 is TGCAGTGCTAGCGCCAGCTCTGGAAACACCATATATTTT.

The chain employs TRBV12-3 or TRBV12-4 and TRBJ2-1; D is unresolved. The CDR3 has 11 amino acids. Deletions cut 8 bases from V and 5 bases from J, with 7 bases between. CDR3 bases: TGTGCCAGCGCGTGGGACAATGAGCAGTTCTTC. This translates into CASAWDNEQFF.

The genes are TRBV6-5 and TRBJ2-1, with 8 bases aligning to TRBD2. CDR3 length: 18 amino acids. Germline CDR1 and CDR2: MNHEY and SVGAGI. The ends lost 2 bases at V and 7 bases at J; junction bases unmatched: 16. The chain's CDR3 is CASSYAPSEAGAINEQFF. The CDR3 nucleotides read TGTGCCAGCAGTTACGCCCCCTCAGAAGCGGGAGCGATAAATGAGCAGTTCTTC.

This clonotype was picked up many times. The gene calls are TRBV7-9 and TRBJ1-2; D is perhaps TRBD1 (6 bases). Per the germline V gene, CDR1 is SEHNR and CDR2 is FQNEAQ (reference sequence). V lost 7 bases and J 1 base, leaving 19 bases between the germline ends. This CDR3 contains 16 residues. CDR3 amino acids: CASTIPGTRINYGYTF. The DNA for the CDR3 is TGTGCCAGCACGATACCCGGGACACGGATTAACTATGGCTACACCTTC. Full variable domain (outside the CDR3, taken from reference TRBV7-9 and TRBJ1-2): DTGVSQNPRHKITKRGQNVTFRCDPISEHNRLYWYRQTLGQGPEFLTYFQNEAQLEKSRLLSDRFSAERPKGSFSTLEIQRTEQGDSAMYLCASTIPGTRINYGYTFGSGTRLTVV.

The chain joins TRBV7-9 to TRBJ2-7; perhaps TRBD2 as D (6 bases). Germline V CDR1 and CDR2: SEHNR, FQNEAQ (reference sequence). CDR3 length: 13 residues. The V and J ends lost 5 bases and 6 bases respectively, with 14 bases between them. The CDR3 protein is CASSPKTSSEQYV. CDR3 sequence (DNA): TGTGCCAGCAGCCCGAAGACTAGTTCCGAGCAGTACGTC.

This clonotype has just a few counts. The chain is built from TRBV30 and TRBJ2-1, with D possibly matching TRBD2 (6 bases). The V and J ends lost 3 bases and 9 bases respectively, with 12 bases between them. The CDR3 contains 12 residues. Germline loops: CDR1 GTSNPN, CDR2 SVGIG (reference sequence). As DNA, the CDR3 is TGTGCCTGGAGCCGCTTGGGGGGTGAGCAGTTCTTC. This codes for CAWSRLGGEQFF.

The chain has TRBV7-9 and TRBJ1-4; 7 bases align to TRBD1. The CDR3 is 15 amino acids. Germline V gene lookup returns CDR1 SEHNR and CDR2 FQNEAQ (reference sequence). The J segment lost 3 bases and the V segment lost 5 bases, leaving 6 bases of the junction unmatched. CDR3 region: CASSGEGQPNEKLFF. As DNA, the CDR3 is TGTGCCAGCAGCGGCGAGGGACAGCCTAATGAAAAACTGTTTTTT. The variable domain in full, completed from reference TRBV7-9 and TRBJ1-4, reads DTGVSQNPRHKITKRGQNVTFRCDPISEHNRLYWYRQTLGQGPEFLTYFQNEAQLEKSRLLSDRFSAERPKGSFSTLEIQRTEQGDSAMYLCASSGEGQPNEKLFFGSGTQLSVL.

This clonotype was found a few times. The chain employs TRBV3-1 and TRBJ2-1, with a weak D call TRBD2 (6 bases). The CDR3 is 16 amino acids. The ends were cut back, 0 bases at V and 5 bases at J, with 14 bases in the middle. CDR1 is LGHDT, CDR2 YNNKEL, per germline (reference sequence). CDR3 amino acids: CASSQEFKRANNEQFF. The CDR3 region has the DNA TGTGCCAGCAGCCAAGAGTTCAAGCGGGCTAACAATGAGCAGTTCTTC.

The chain joins TRBV12-3 or TRBV12-4 to TRBJ2-4, with a tentative D call TRBD1 (6 bases). V gave up 6 bases and J gave up 13 bases, with 28 bases separating them. The CDR3 contains 16 residues. The CDR3 protein is CASRMTGGPVHSWQYF. CDR3 DNA: TGTGCCAGCAGGATGACAGGTGGACCTGTTCATTCATGGCAGTACTTC.

This clonotype has only a few counts. The chain couples TRBV5-6 to TRBJ1-2; D not resolved. The CDR3 has 14 residues. The V gene lost 6 bases and the J gene lost 1 base, with 13 bases spanning the gap. CDR1 is SGHDT and CDR2 is YYEEEE in the germline V gene. CDR3 loop: CASTKPDYNYGYTF. CDR3 in DNA: TGTGCCAGCACCAAACCCGATTATAACTATGGCTACACCTTC.

This clonotype was counted a few times. The V and J genes are TRBV29-1 and TRBJ2-1; 9 nucleotides line up with TRBD1. Germline V gene lookup returns CDR1 SQVTM and CDR2 ANQGSEA. The V and J ends lost 6 bases and 7 bases, in that order; junction bases with no gene match: 1. CDR3 size: 11 residues. The CDR3 coding sequence is TGCAGCGTAGACAGGGGGAATGAGCAGTTCTTC. This translates into CSVDRGNEQFF.

The rearrangement links TRBV5-6 to TRBJ2-2, with a tentative D call TRBD1 (5 bases). V was shortened by 5 bases and J by 4 bases, with 21 bases between the two germline ends. Germline-derived CDR1 and CDR2 are SGHDT and YYEEEE. The CDR3 totals 17 residues. The CDR3 spells CASRERLGQGFTGELFF. The CDR3 nucleotides read TGTGCCAGCAGGGAACGACTGGGGCAGGGATTCACCGGGGAGCTGTTTTTT.

This clonotype was recorded only once. The rearrangement joins TRBV7-3 to TRBJ2-1, with 9 bases lining up with TRBD2. The trim removed 1 base at V and 4 bases at J, leaving 5 bases unmatched. The germline CDR1 and CDR2 sequences are SGHTA and FQGTGA. The CDR3 consists of 16 residues. Here the CDR3 DNA reads TGTGCCAGCAGCTTAATGGGACTAGCAGGGTACAATGAGCAGTTCTTC. Its protein product is CASSLMGLAGYNEQFF. The full variable domain, rest sourced from reference TRBV7-3 and TRBJ2-1, is GAGVSQTPSNKVTEKGKYVELRCDPISGHTALYWYRQSLGQGPEFLIYFQGTGAADDSGLPNDRFFAVRPEGSVSTLKIQRTERGDSAVYLCASSLMGLAGYNEQFFGPGTRLTVL.

In its sample, this clonotype was seen a few times. This chain uses TRBV29-1 with TRBJ2-5; 7 bases map to TRBD2. CDR1 is SQVTM and CDR2 is ANQGSEA in the germline V gene. With V trimmed by 4 bases and J by 3 bases, 11 bases remained unmatched. The CDR3 runs 15 residues. For the CDR3, the DNA is TGCAGCGTTGCTTCTACTACTAGCGTCAAAGAGACCCAGTACTTC. Translation: CSVASTTSVKETQYF.

This clonotype was seen repeatedly, ten times or more. This chain links TRBV5-6 with TRBJ2-7; 12 nucleotides match TRBD2. J lost 4 bases, V lost 0 bases, and 5 bases had no gene match. This CDR3 is built from 16 residues. CDR1 is SGHDT and CDR2 is YYEEEE in the germline V gene. The CDR3 nucleotides are TGTGCCAGCAGCTTGGTCGAGACTAGCGGGAGATACGAGCAGTACTTC. It encodes CASSLVETSGRYEQYF. Full variable domain (outside the CDR3, taken from reference TRBV5-6 and TRBJ2-7): DAGVTQSPTHLIKTRGQQVTLRCSPKSGHDTVSWYQQALGQGPQFIFQYYEEEERQRGNFPDRFSGHQFPNYSSELNVNALLLGDSALYLCASSLVETSGRYEQYFGPGTRLTVT.

The chain has TRBV21-1 and TRBJ2-5; TRBD2 is taken as the D call from the table, unchecked against the DNA. TRBV21-1 constitutes a pseudogene. The CDR3 totals 13 residues. The CDR3 DNA sequence: TGTGCCAGCAGCAAGGGGGGACTTCAGCATCGGTACTTC. It encodes CASSKGGLQHRYF.

This clonotype was recorded many times. The CDR3 region has the DNA TGCGCCAGCAGTTCATCAAACAGGGCTACAAGAGGCTACACCTTC. Protein sequence: CASSSSNRATRGYTF. The V gene is TRBV5-1, the J gene TRBJ1-2; D may be TRBD1 (6 bases). Germline V lookup: CDR1 SGHRS, CDR2 YFSETQ. CDR3 length equals 15 residues. V was clipped by 5 bases and J by 8 bases, with 22 bases between them.

The chain is built from TRBV27 and TRBJ1-1; D gene ambiguous. Trimming took off 4 bases at V and 2 bases at J, with 17 bases between the two ends. The CDR3 is 16 amino acids. The germline V gene has CDR1 MNHEY and CDR2 SMNVEV (reference sequence). This CDR3 reads CASSSASLRENTEAFF. The CDR3, as DNA: TGTGCCAGCAGTTCCGCCTCCCTCCGGGAAAACACTGAAGCTTTCTTT.

With respect to this clonotype: This clone may be a read error of a much larger clone one base away. The final CDR3 position lacks the conserved phenylalanine or tryptophan, pointing to a likely read error. The gene calls are TRBV7-6 and TRBJ2-1; D is possibly TRBD1 (5 bases). CDR3 length equals 15 residues. Trimming took off 2 bases at V and 5 bases at J, with 13 bases between the two ends. The germline gives CDR1 SGHVS, CDR2 FNYEAQ. Here the CDR3 reads CASSLSPTVNNEQFL. Written as DNA, the CDR3 is TGTGCCAGCAGCTTATCCCCGACAGTAAACAATGAGCAGTTCTTA.